This TCR beta chain came from a study of cytomegalovirus exposure and HLA in healthy donors. Overall study findings and caveats: Roughly uniform sequencing depth across donors was assumed, possibly incorrectly.

V shed 5 bases, J shed 7 bases, and the junction held 9 bases outside the gene matches. The CDR3 spans 15 residues. Germline loops: CDR1 LNHDA, CDR2 SQIVND (reference sequence). Comment on this clone: The antigen remains undetermined.

Use of 60 Vbeta and 13 Jbeta primers characterized the PCR. This table comes from immunoSEQ multiplex PCR, and its TCRdb copy is limited to in-frame clones, with some not included. The repertoire has roughly 130,000 clones, around four fifths of them found once; the top ten carry approximately 2%. Material for sequencing was PBMCs. The clonotype originates from a woman aged 35 to 49 in good health and CMV-seropositive. The chain is built from TRBV19 and TRBJ2-1, with 9 bases matching TRBD1. This chain's CDR3 is CASSADRGSANEQFF. The CDR3 coding sequence is TGTGCCAGTAGTGCGGACAGGGGTTCGGCGAATGAGCAGTTCTTC.